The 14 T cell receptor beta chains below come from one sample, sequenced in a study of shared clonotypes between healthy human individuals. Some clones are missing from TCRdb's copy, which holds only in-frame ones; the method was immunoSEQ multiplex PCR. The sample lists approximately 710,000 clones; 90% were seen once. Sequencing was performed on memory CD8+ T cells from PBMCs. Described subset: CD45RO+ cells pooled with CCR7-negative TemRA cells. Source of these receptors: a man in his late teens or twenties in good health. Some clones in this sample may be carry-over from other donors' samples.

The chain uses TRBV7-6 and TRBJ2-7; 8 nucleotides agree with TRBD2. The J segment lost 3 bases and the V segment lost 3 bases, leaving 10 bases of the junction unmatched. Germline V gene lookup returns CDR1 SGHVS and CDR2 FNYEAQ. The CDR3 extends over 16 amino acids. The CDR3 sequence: CASSFLAGIGRYEQYF. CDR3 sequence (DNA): TGTGCCAGCAGCTTTTTAGCGGGAATCGGTCGCTACGAGCAGTACTTC.

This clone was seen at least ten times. The CDR3 loop is CASSTRTGYETQYF. In nucleotides, the CDR3 is TGTGCCAGTAGTACGAGGACAGGGTACGAGACCCAGTACTTC. This chain uses TRBV19 with TRBJ2-5; TRBD1 agrees at 8 bases. The CDR3 runs to 14 residues. Losses at the gene ends were 4 bases for V and 5 bases for J; bases not matched to a gene: 6. CDR1 and CDR2 from the germline V gene are LNHDA and SQIVND (reference sequence).

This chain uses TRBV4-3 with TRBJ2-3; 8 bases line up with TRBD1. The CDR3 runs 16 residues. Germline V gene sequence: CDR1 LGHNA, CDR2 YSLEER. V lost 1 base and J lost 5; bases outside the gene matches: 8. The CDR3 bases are TGCGCCAGCAGCCAAGCCGCTCAGGGGGCAATAGATACGCAGTATTTT. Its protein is CASSQAAQGAIDTQYF.

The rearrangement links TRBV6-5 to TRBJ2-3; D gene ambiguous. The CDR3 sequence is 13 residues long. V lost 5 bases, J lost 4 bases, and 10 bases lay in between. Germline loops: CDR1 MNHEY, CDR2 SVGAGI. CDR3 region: CASSPWVADTQYF. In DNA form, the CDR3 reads TGTGCCAGCAGTCCCTGGGTCGCAGATACGCAGTATTTT.

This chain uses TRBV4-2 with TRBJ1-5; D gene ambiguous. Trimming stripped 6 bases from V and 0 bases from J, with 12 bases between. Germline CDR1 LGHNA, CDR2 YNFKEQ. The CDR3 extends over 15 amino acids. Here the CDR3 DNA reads TGTGCCAGCAGAAAACACGGGTATAGCAATCAGCCCCAGCATTTT. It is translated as CASRKHGYSNQPQHF.

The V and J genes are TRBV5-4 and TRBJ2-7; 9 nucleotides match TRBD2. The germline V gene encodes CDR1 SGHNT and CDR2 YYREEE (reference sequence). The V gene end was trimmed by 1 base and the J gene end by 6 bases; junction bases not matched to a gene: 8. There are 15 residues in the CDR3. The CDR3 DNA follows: TGTGCCAGCAGCTTGTTGGCTAGCGGGATAGTCGAGCAGTACTTC. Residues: CASSLLASGIVEQYF.

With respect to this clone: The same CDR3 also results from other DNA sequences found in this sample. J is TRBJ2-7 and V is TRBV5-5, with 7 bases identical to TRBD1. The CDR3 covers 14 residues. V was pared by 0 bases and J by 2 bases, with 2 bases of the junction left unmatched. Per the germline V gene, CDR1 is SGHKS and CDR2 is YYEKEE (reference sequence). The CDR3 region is CASSLGTGAYEQYF. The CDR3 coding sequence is TGTGCCAGCAGCTTGGGGACAGGAGCCTACGAGCAGTACTTC. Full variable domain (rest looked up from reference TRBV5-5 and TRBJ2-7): DAGVTQSPTHLIKTRGQQVTLRCSPISGHKSVSWYQQVLGQGPQFIFQYYEKEERGRGNFPDRFSARQFPNYSSELNVNALLLGDSALYLCASSLGTGAYEQYFGPGTRLTVT.

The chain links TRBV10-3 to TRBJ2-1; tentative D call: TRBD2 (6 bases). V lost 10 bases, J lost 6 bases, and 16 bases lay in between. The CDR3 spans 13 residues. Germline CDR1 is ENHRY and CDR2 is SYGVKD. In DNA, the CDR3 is TGTGCCACGTGCAGGGAGGCCCGCAATGAGCAGTTCTTC. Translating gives CATCREARNEQFF.

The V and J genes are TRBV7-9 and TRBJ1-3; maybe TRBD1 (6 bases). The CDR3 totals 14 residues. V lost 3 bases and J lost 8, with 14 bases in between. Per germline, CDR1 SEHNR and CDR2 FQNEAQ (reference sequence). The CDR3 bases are TGTGCCAGCAGCTTTGGGGGCCAGCCGGACACCATATATTTT. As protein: CASSFGGQPDTIYF.

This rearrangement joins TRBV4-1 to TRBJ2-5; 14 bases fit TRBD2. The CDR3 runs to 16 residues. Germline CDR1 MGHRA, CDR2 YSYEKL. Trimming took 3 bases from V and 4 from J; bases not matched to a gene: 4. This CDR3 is CASSQGTSGSRETQYF. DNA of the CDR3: TGCGCCAGCAGCCAGGGGACTAGCGGGAGTCGAGAGACCCAGTACTTC.

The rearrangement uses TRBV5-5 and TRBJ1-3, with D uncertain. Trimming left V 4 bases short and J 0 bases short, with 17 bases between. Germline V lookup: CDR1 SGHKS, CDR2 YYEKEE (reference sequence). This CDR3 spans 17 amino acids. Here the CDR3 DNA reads TGTGCCAGCAGCCTATGGACTTCGGATAGCTCTGGAAACACCATATATTTT. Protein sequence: CASSLWTSDSSGNTIYF.

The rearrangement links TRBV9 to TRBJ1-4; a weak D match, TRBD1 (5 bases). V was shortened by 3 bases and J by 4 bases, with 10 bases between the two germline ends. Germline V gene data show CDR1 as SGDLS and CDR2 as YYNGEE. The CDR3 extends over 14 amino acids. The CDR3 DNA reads TGTGCCAGCAGCGCAGGGCCTAGTAATGAAAAACTGTTTTTT. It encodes CASSAGPSNEKLFF.

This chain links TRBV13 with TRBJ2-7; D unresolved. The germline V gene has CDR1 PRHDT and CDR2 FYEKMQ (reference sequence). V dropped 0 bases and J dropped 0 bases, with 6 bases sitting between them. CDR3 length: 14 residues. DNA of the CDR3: TGTGCCAGCAGCTTAGGAGTGATCTCCTACGAGCAGTACTTC. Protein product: CASSLGVISYEQYF.

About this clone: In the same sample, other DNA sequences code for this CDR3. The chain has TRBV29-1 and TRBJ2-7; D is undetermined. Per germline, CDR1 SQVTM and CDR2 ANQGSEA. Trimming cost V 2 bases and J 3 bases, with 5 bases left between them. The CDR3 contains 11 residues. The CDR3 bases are TGCAGCGTTGAATCGGGCTACGAGCAGTACTTC. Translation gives CSVESGYEQYF.